These 20 T cell receptor beta chains were all obtained from the same sample, sequenced in a study of blood T cell repertoires in COVID-19 (dated by TCRdb to 2018 to 2020). The library was made by the immunoSEQ multiplex PCR assay. In TCRdb, the immuneACCESS table is reduced to in-frame sequences with V and J assigned. These tables do not hold every clone; where another copy was compared, an unresolved V gene accounts for under half, and the others remain unexplained. The sample table shows around 150,000 clones, and around 85% are seen once. In total, the top ten clones hold approximately 3.3% of the sample. Sequenced input: peripheral blood. The receptors here all came from a human donor with acute or convalescent COVID-19. The donor label of this sample is uncertain.

The chain combines TRBV18 with TRBJ2-1; D is perhaps TRBD1 (6 bases). The V end lost 5 bases, the J end lost 2 bases, and 13 bases lay between the germline ends. The CDR3 has 15 residues. Germline CDR1 is KGHSH and CDR2 is LQKENI. The CDR3 sequence is CASSFEQGPYNEQFF. CDR3 coding DNA: TGTGCCAGCTCATTCGAGCAGGGGCCCTACAATGAGCAGTTCTTC.

This clone is a singleton in its sample. The rearrangement joins TRBV28 to TRBJ1-4; no clear D. Germline CDR1 is MDHEN and CDR2 is SYDVKM. The V end was cut by 7 bases, the J end by 7 bases, with 13 bases between. The CDR3 runs 13 residues. CDR3 DNA: TGTGCCAGCAACCCGGGAGTCGGTGAAAAACTGTTTTTT. It encodes CASNPGVGEKLFF.

Points on this clone: The sample contains more than one DNA sequence encoding this CDR3. The CDR3 here is CASSQGQVNTEAFF. DNA for the CDR3: TGTGCCAGCAGCCAAGGACAAGTCAACACTGAAGCTTTCTTT. The rearrangement joins TRBV3-1 (or the pseudogene TRBV3-2) to TRBJ1-1, with D unclear. CDR3 length: 14 residues. V lost 1 base and J 2 bases, leaving 8 bases between the germline ends. Germline V gene data show CDR1 as LGHDT and CDR2 as YNNKEL (reference sequence).

The CDR3 nucleotides are TGTGCCAGCAGTTTTGACAGACGAATCTATGGCTACACCTTC. Translation gives CASSFDRRIYGYTF. The chain carries TRBV28 and TRBJ1-2; the D gene is possibly TRBD1 (5 bases). CDR1 and CDR2 from the germline V gene are MDHEN and SYDVKM. The V gene lost 3 bases and the J gene lost 4 bases, with 12 bases spanning the gap. The CDR3 spans 14 residues.

The chain links TRBV5-6 to TRBJ2-7, with 7 bases that match TRBD1. V was clipped by 4 bases and J by 0 bases; unmatched bases: 4. CDR3 length: 14 amino acids. Per the germline V gene, CDR1 is SGHDT and CDR2 is YYEEEE. The CDR3 here is CASSGTASSYEQYF. The CDR3 region has the DNA TGTGCCAGCAGCGGGACAGCTAGCTCCTACGAGCAGTACTTC.

V is TRBV5-1 and J is TRBJ2-2, with 15 bases fitting TRBD2. J lost 3 bases, V lost 7 bases, and 10 bases had no gene match. Germline V lookup: CDR1 SGHRS, CDR2 YFSETQ. The CDR3 has 18 amino acids. The CDR3 is CASSAGLAGGQDTGELFF. The DNA for the CDR3 is TGCGCCAGCTCTGCGGGACTAGCGGGGGGCCAGGACACCGGGGAGCTGTTTTTT.

This clone occurred a few times. The chain joins TRBV30 to TRBJ1-4, with D perhaps matching TRBD1 (6 bases). Trimming pared 0 bases from V and 10 bases from J, leaving 15 bases between. The CDR3 extends over 14 amino acids. Germline V gives CDR1 GTSNPN, CDR2 SVGIG (reference sequence). DNA for the CDR3: TGTGCCTGGAGTGTTGGAGGGGGGGAAAGAAAACTGTTTTTT. Protein product: CAWSVGGGERKLFF.

This chain joins TRBV7-8 and TRBJ1-4; weak D call: TRBD1 (5 bases). CDR3 size: 15 residues. Germline values: CDR1 SGHVS, CDR2 FQNEAQ. V was shortened by 2 bases and J by 7 bases, with 14 bases between the two germline ends. The CDR3 loop reads CASSLRGAFGEKLFF. The DNA of the CDR3 is TGTGCCAGCAGCTTACGTGGGGCGTTTGGTGAAAAACTGTTTTTT.

The chain recombines TRBV7-7 with TRBJ2-5; D ambiguous. V lost 5 bases and J lost 7, with 14 bases in between. This CDR3 spans 13 amino acids. Germline-derived CDR1 and CDR2 are SSHAT and FNYEAQ (reference sequence). CDR3 amino acids: CASSAQPHGTQYF. DNA for the CDR3: TGTGCCAGCAGCGCACAGCCGCACGGGACCCAGTACTTC.

This clone appeared a single time. The chain employs TRBV29-1 and TRBJ2-1; 12 bases match TRBD2. V lost 4 bases and J lost 10; bases outside the gene matches: 11. The germline V gene has CDR1 SQVTM and CDR2 ANQGSEA. The CDR3 is 15 amino acids. CDR3 bases: TGCAGCGTTGGGAGGTCTAGCGGGGGGGCGTGGGAGCAGTTCTTC. Protein sequence: CSVGRSSGGAWEQFF.

V usage is TRBV10-3 and J usage is TRBJ1-1, with TRBD1 matching 8 bases. The CDR3 totals 16 residues. The germline V gene has CDR1 ENHRY and CDR2 SYGVKD. Trimming at V came to 4 bases and at J to 1 base, leaving 8 bases not matched to a gene. CDR3 protein: CAISGDRGSKNTEAFF. In DNA, the CDR3 is TGTGCCATCAGTGGCGACAGGGGAAGTAAGAACACTGAAGCTTTCTTT.

V gene TRBV18 combines with J gene TRBJ1-1; unclear D gene. Germline lookup yields CDR1 KGHSH and CDR2 LQKENI. This CDR3 has 13 amino acids. Trimming shortened V by 2 bases and J by 6 bases, and 10 bases separated the two germline ends. The CDR3 loop reads CASSPEIRAEAFF. CDR3 sequence (DNA): TGTGCCAGCTCACCAGAAATTCGGGCTGAAGCTTTCTTT. The entire variable domain, with the rest obtained from reference TRBV18 and TRBJ1-1, is as follows: NAGVMQNPRHLVRRRGQEARLRCSPMKGHSHVYWYRQLPEEGLKFMVYLQKENIIDESGMPKERFSAEFPKEGPSILRIQQVVRGDSAAYFCASSPEIRAEAFFGQGTRLTVV.

This chain connects TRBV6-1 to TRBJ2-1; TRBD2 agrees at 12 bases. CDR3 size: 16 residues. The V segment lost 4 bases and the J segment 4 bases; nucleotides outside the gene matches: 5. The germline V gene has CDR1 MNHNS and CDR2 SASEGT. CDR3 in DNA: TGTGCCAGCAGTGCTAGCGGGGGGGCCCCATACAATGAGCAGTTCTTC. Amino acids: CASSASGGAPYNEQFF.

The chain recombines TRBV19 with TRBJ1-2; tentatively, D is TRBD1 (6 bases). Deletions cut 3 bases from V and 5 bases from J, with 16 bases between. The germline CDR1 and CDR2 sequences are LNHDA and SQIVND (reference sequence). This CDR3 is built from 15 residues. The CDR3 protein is CASSIASTGTYGYTF. As DNA, the CDR3 is TGTGCCAGTAGTATTGCATCCACAGGGACATATGGCTACACCTTC.

The V gene is TRBV5-1, the J gene TRBJ1-1, with 7 bases identical to TRBD1. CDR3 length: 15 residues. Looked up from germline, CDR1 is SGHRS and CDR2 is YFSETQ. The trim removed 0 bases at V and 5 bases at J, leaving 7 bases unmatched. As DNA, the CDR3 is TGCGCCAGCAGCTTGGACAGGGGTTTGGGAACTGAAGCTTTCTTT. Protein product: CASSLDRGLGTEAFF.

V usage is TRBV4-3 and J usage is TRBJ2-2; 7 bases map to TRBD2. CDR3 size: 17 residues. The ends lost 4 bases at V and 6 bases at J; junction bases unmatched: 14. CDR1 and CDR2 from the germline V gene are LGHNA and YSLEER. The CDR3 sequence is CASSRAFTQREPGELFF. CDR3 DNA: TGCGCCAGCAGCCGAGCTTTCACCCAGCGGGAACCCGGGGAGCTGTTTTTT.

This chain uses TRBV3-1 (or the pseudogene TRBV3-2) with TRBJ2-1, with 8 nucleotides matching TRBD2. With 4 bases clipped from V and 8 bases from J, the junction kept 7 bases outside the gene matches. Germline CDR1 LGHDT, CDR2 YNNKEL (reference sequence). The CDR3 length is 14 residues. The CDR3 DNA reads TGTGCCAGCAGCCTCACGTCGGGGGGGGATGAGCAGTTCTTC. This translates into CASSLTSGGDEQFF.

The J gene is TRBJ2-1, the V gene TRBV7-3; 10 bases are a match to TRBD2. Germline V CDR1 and CDR2: SGHTA, FQGTGA. CDR3 length: 15 amino acids. V lost 2 bases, J lost 5 bases, and 3 bases stayed unmatched. CDR3: CASSLSSGGHNEQFF. CDR3 DNA: TGTGCCAGCAGCTTATCTAGCGGGGGCCACAATGAGCAGTTCTTC. Drawing the rest from reference TRBV7-3 and TRBJ2-1, the complete variable domain is GAGVSQTPSNKVTEKGKYVELRCDPISGHTALYWYRQSLGQGPEFLIYFQGTGAADDSGLPNDRFFAVRPEGSVSTLKIQRTERGDSAVYLCASSLSSGGHNEQFFGPGTRLTVL.

The rearrangement uses TRBV19 and TRBJ2-2; a weak D match, TRBD1 (6 bases). The CDR3 consists of 14 residues. Between the trimmed V and J ends, which lost 7 bases and 6 bases, there was a span of 15 bases. Germline V gives CDR1 LNHDA, CDR2 SQIVND (reference sequence). The CDR3 is CASTRQVGAGELFF. The DNA of the CDR3 is TGTGCCAGTACCAGACAGGTCGGGGCCGGGGAGCTGTTTTTT.

The chain couples TRBV9 to TRBJ1-3; D might be TRBD1 (6 bases). This CDR3 spans 15 amino acids. Trimming took off 0 bases at V and 7 bases at J, with 14 bases between the two ends. CDR1 and CDR2 from the germline V gene are SGDLS and YYNGEE. CDR3 sequence (DNA): TGTGCCAGCAGCGTAGCTACGGGACAAACGAACACCATATATTTT. Its protein product is CASSVATGQTNTIYF.